A single sample gave rise to the 20 T cell receptor beta chains below, sequenced in a study. TCRdb processed the 5' RACE reads anew with MiXCR; each CDR3 protein has one entry. The top ten hold 2.1% of the sample, which has about 50,000 distinct CDR3 sequences, roughly 30% seen once. Material for sequencing was naive CD4+ T cells sorted from blood. Subset meaning: naive CD4+ T cells, CD4+CD45RA+CD25-. Source of these receptors: a female donor with breast cancer.

The J gene is TRBJ1-5, the V gene TRBV20-1, with D perhaps TRBD1 (5 bases). V was trimmed by 4 bases and J by 5 bases, leaving 15 bases between them. The germline V gene has CDR1 DFQATT and CDR2 SNEGSKA (reference sequence). The CDR3 has 14 amino acids. The CDR3 is CSATGTISYQPQHF. CDR3 DNA sequence: TGCAGTGCTACGGGGACCATTTCTTATCAGCCCCAGCATTTT.

The chain is built from TRBV7-9 and TRBJ1-5; 8 bases map to TRBD1. Trimming took 5 bases from V and 3 from J; bases not matched to a gene: 12. This CDR3 has 17 amino acids. Germline V gene sequence: CDR1 SEHNR, CDR2 FQNEAQ (reference sequence). CDR3 nucleotide sequence: TGTGCCAGCAGCGGGGGGGTTTTACAGGGGGACAATCAGCCCCAGCATTTT. Translated, it gives CASSGGVLQGDNQPQHF.

Points on this clonotype: A read error may be the cause here, since a much bigger clone is one base away. The genes are TRBV5-1 and TRBJ1-1; TRBD1 might be the D (6 bases). CDR1 is SGHRS and CDR2 is YFSETQ in the germline V gene. This CDR3 spans 16 amino acids. In nucleotides, the CDR3 is TGCGCCAGCAGCCAAGCCACAGGGCACCGGGACACTGTAGCTTTCTTT. Translation gives CASSQATGHRDTVAFF.

The gene calls are TRBV12-3 or TRBV12-4 and TRBJ1-4; a weak D match, TRBD1 (5 bases). Trimming pared 0 bases from V and 9 bases from J, leaving 17 bases between. This CDR3 contains 16 residues. The CDR3 DNA reads as TGTGCCAGCAGTTTAGCGCGTCGGGGCGCGGACAAAAAACTGTTTTTT. It translates to CASSLARRGADKKLFF.

The V call is TRBV7-2, the J call TRBJ1-5; D unclear. The CDR3 covers 12 residues. V was clipped by 3 bases and J by 6 bases, with 6 bases between them. Germline CDR1 reads SGHTA; CDR2 reads FQGNSA. The CDR3 DNA sequence: TGTGCCAGCAGCTTTCCAAGTCAGCCCCAGCATTTT. Encoded protein: CASSFPSQPQHF.

The CDR3 protein is CASSFGGRDQPQHF. CDR3 sequence (DNA): TGTGCCAGCAGCTTCGGGGGAAGGGATCAGCCCCAGCATTTT. The chain links TRBV7-2 to TRBJ1-5; D is possibly TRBD1 (5 bases). CDR3 size: 14 residues. Germline CDR1 and CDR2: SGHTA and FQGNSA. V lost 3 bases and J lost 5, with 11 bases in between.

This clonotype was seen only a few times. This sequence joins TRBV29-1 and TRBJ2-5; maybe TRBD2 (6 bases). CDR3 size: 14 residues. Trimming left V 2 bases short and J 5 bases short, with 15 bases between. CDR1 and CDR2 from the germline V gene are SQVTM and ANQGSEA. This CDR3 is CSVERRVGWETQYF. DNA for the CDR3: TGCAGCGTTGAAAGGAGGGTAGGATGGGAGACCCAGTACTTC.

There are many counts of this clonotype. The rearrangement uses TRBV6-5 and TRBJ2-2; 8 bases line up with TRBD2. J lost 4 bases, V lost 8 bases, and 9 bases had no gene match. Germline V gene data show CDR1 as MNHEY and CDR2 as SVGAGI. The CDR3 has 15 amino acids. This CDR3 is CASRRGGPSTGELFF. CDR3 DNA: TGTGCCAGCCGACGGGGGGGCCCCAGCACCGGGGAGCTGTTTTTT.

This chain uses TRBV9 with TRBJ2-3; 11 bases line up with TRBD2. Germline V gene sequence: CDR1 SGDLS, CDR2 YYNGEE. The CDR3 totals 19 residues. V shed 3 bases, J shed 12 bases, and the junction held 24 bases outside the gene matches. The CDR3 region is CASSDGTSGLTLTQMPQYF. The CDR3 nucleotides are TGTGCCAGCAGCGACGGGACTAGCGGACTAACCCTTACACAGATGCCTCAGTATTTT.

The V gene is TRBV28, the J gene TRBJ1-5; TRBD1 is a possible D gene (5 bases). Germline assignment: CDR1 MDHEN and CDR2 SYDVKM. Trimming removed 5 bases from V and 0 bases from J, with 11 bases in between. CDR3 length: 15 residues. This chain's CDR3 is CASSRDEDSNQPQHF. The CDR3 nucleotides are TGTGCCAGCAGTCGGGACGAAGATAGCAATCAGCCCCAGCATTTT.

The chain employs TRBV6-5 and TRBJ1-2, with 7 positions matching TRBD1. Germline V gene sequence: CDR1 MNHEY, CDR2 SVGAGI. The CDR3 has 12 residues. V was pared by 6 bases and J by 6 bases, with 4 bases of the junction left unmatched. CDR3 nucleotide sequence: TGTGCCAGCAGCCAGGGGGAGGATGGCTACACCTTC. Protein sequence: CASSQGEDGYTF.

The sample holds a few counts of this clonotype. V usage is TRBV4-2 and J usage is TRBJ2-7; 7 bases match TRBD1. J gave up 4 bases and V 0 bases, and 9 bases lay outside the gene matches. The CDR3 totals 16 residues. Looked up from germline, CDR1 is LGHNA and CDR2 is YNFKEQ. The CDR3 coding sequence is TGTGCCAGCAGCCAAGATGCGTCGGGGACAGCATACGAGCAGTACTTC. Translated, it gives CASSQDASGTAYEQYF.

This clonotype was recorded at least ten times. CDR3 loop: CASSKTGPVGETQYF. The CDR3 region has the DNA TGCGCCAGCAGCAAGACAGGGCCTGTTGGGGAGACCCAGTACTTC. The genes are TRBV5-1 and TRBJ2-5; 7 positions agree with TRBD1. CDR3 length: 15 amino acids. The V and J ends lost 4 bases and 5 bases, in that order; junction bases with no gene match: 11. CDR1 SGHRS and CDR2 YFSETQ come from the germline V gene.

The V and J genes are TRBV6-5 and TRBJ1-4; no clear D gene. Per germline, CDR1 MNHEY and CDR2 SVGAGI. The CDR3 totals 13 residues. V was trimmed by 0 bases and J by 8 bases, leaving 7 bases between them. The CDR3 region is CASSYSQEEKLFF. CDR3 sequence (DNA): TGTGCCAGCAGTTACTCACAAGAGGAAAAACTGTTTTTT.

The CDR3 bases are TGTGCCAGCAGCGATAAACTAGCGGGATCGAAGGACTACAATGAGCAGTTCTTC. Translating gives CASSDKLAGSKDYNEQFF. The rearrangement links TRBV7-9 to TRBJ2-1; 10 bases agree with TRBD2. The CDR3 has 18 amino acids. J lost 3 bases, V lost 5 bases, and 13 bases had no gene match. The germline V gene has CDR1 SEHNR and CDR2 FQNEAQ (reference sequence).

J is TRBJ1-1 and V is TRBV6-6; tentatively, D is TRBD1 (5 bases). This CDR3 spans 13 amino acids. V was pared by 4 bases and J by 1 base, with 7 bases between. Germline values: CDR1 MNHNY, CDR2 SVGAGI (reference sequence). The CDR3 bases are TGTGCCAGCAGTTTCAGGGCGAACACTGAAGCTTTCTTT. The encoded protein is CASSFRANTEAFF.

This clonotype showed up just a few times. A read error is possible here, since a much larger clone lies one base away. The chain employs TRBV7-2 and TRBJ1-6, with D perhaps TRBD1 (6 bases). Trimming pared 5 bases from V and 14 bases from J, leaving 13 bases between. There are 12 residues in the CDR3. From germline, CDR1 is SGHTA and CDR2 FQGNSA. The CDR3 sequence is CASSIDAGALHF. The DNA of the CDR3 is TGTGCCAGCAGCATAGATGCAGGGGCCCTCCACTTT.

This clonotype was detected only a few times. This rearrangement joins TRBV6-6 to TRBJ1-4; D gene uncertain. Trimming stripped 2 bases from V and 2 bases from J, with 12 bases between. The CDR3 is 16 residues long. Germline V CDR1 and CDR2: MNHNY, SVGAGI (reference sequence). CDR3 loop: CASSYDLWGTNEKLFF. CDR3 in DNA: TGTGCCAGCAGTTACGATTTATGGGGTACTAATGAAAAACTGTTTTTT.

This clonotype showed up just a few times. V is TRBV3-1 and J is TRBJ1-6; the match to TRBD1 covers 9 bases. This CDR3 spans 16 amino acids. Unmatched junction bases numbered 18, after V lost 11 bases and J lost 10 bases. Per the germline V gene, CDR1 is LGHDT and CDR2 is YNNKEL (reference sequence). Written as DNA, the CDR3 is TGTGCCGCAAGTAACCACCCGGGACAGGGATTGTCACCCCTCCACTTT. This gives the protein CAASNHPGQGLSPLHF. The whole variable domain, filled in from reference TRBV3-1 and TRBJ1-6, reads DTAVSQTPKYLVTQMGNDKSIKCEQNLGHDTMYWYKQDSKKFLKIMFSYNNKELIINETVPNRFSPKSPDKAHLNLHINSLELGDSAVYFCAASNHPGQGLSPLHFGNGTRLTVT.

This clonotype appeared a few times. V and J are TRBV7-3 and TRBJ1-1; D is ambiguous. The CDR3 is made up of 13 amino acids. V gave up 1 base and J gave up 6 bases, with 9 bases separating them. CDR1 is SGHTA and CDR2 is FQGTGA in the germline V gene. This CDR3 reads CASSLMSNAEAFF. The DNA for the CDR3 is TGTGCCAGCAGCTTAATGAGCAACGCTGAAGCTTTCTTT.